The next 10 T cell receptor beta chains were all read from a single sample in a study of T cell responses to AZD1222 COVID-19 vaccine. Sequenced by immunoSEQ multiplex PCR; TCRdb stores in-frame clones only, minus some. The data show 150,000 to 200,000 clones, more than 75% seen once. The sequenced sample was peripheral blood, obtained on day 0 of MenACWY control vaccination. These receptor sequences come from an adult in good health.

J is TRBJ2-1 and V is TRBV5-1; no definite D call. The CDR3 totals 12 residues. The V end was cut by 1 base, the J end by 9 bases, with 8 bases between. Germline V CDR1 and CDR2: SGHRS, YFSETQ. The DNA for the CDR3 is TGCGCCAGCAGCTTGAACGAAATTGAGCAGTTCTTC. Translation: CASSLNEIEQFF.

The V call is TRBV7-9, the J call TRBJ2-5; possible D gene TRBD1, 6 bases. From germline, CDR1 is SEHNR and CDR2 FQNEAQ (reference sequence). Trimming cost V 6 bases and J 5 bases, with 16 bases left between them. CDR3 length: 14 amino acids. The CDR3 spells CASSTGQGHETQYF. Written as DNA, the CDR3 is TGTGCCAGCAGTACAGGGCAGGGGCACGAGACCCAGTACTTC.

This clone was seen just once. Written as DNA, the CDR3 is TGTGCCAGCAGCGGCCTCCAGGGGAATTCACCCCTCCACTTT. The encoded protein is CASSGLQGNSPLHF. The V and J genes are TRBV7-9 and TRBJ1-6, with TRBD1 as a possible D gene (6 bases). Trimming stripped 5 bases from V and 7 bases from J, with 12 bases between. Germline loops: CDR1 SEHNR, CDR2 FQNEAQ (reference sequence). The CDR3 consists of 14 residues.

This chain links TRBV3-1 (or the pseudogene TRBV3-2) with TRBJ1-2; weak D call: TRBD1 (5 bases). The CDR3 is made up of 14 amino acids. Deletions cut 3 bases from V and 0 bases from J, with 8 bases between. The germline gives CDR1 LGHDT, CDR2 YNNKEL (reference sequence). The CDR3: CASSQGDANYGYTF. CDR3 DNA: TGTGCCAGCAGCCAGGGGGATGCTAACTATGGCTACACCTTC.

The rearrangement links TRBV7-9 to TRBJ2-3; tentatively, D is TRBD1 (6 bases). The CDR3 runs to 14 residues. V dropped 5 bases and J dropped 9 bases, with 18 bases sitting between them. CDR1 is SEHNR, CDR2 FQNEAQ, per germline (reference sequence). Here the CDR3 DNA reads TGTGCCAGCAGCCCAGCTCAACAGGGCAGAACGCAGTATTTT. Translating gives CASSPAQQGRTQYF. Drawing the rest from reference TRBV7-9 and TRBJ2-3, the complete variable domain is DTGVSQNPRHKITKRGQNVTFRCDPISEHNRLYWYRQTLGQGPEFLTYFQNEAQLEKSRLLSDRFSAERPKGSFSTLEIQRTEQGDSAMYLCASSPAQQGRTQYFGPGTRLTVL.

The CDR3 region has the DNA TGTGCCAGCAGCCCGGCCGTGCGGGGGCTCCTCTACAATGAGCAGTTCTTC. Its protein product is CASSPAVRGLLYNEQFF. The rearrangement uses TRBV7-2 and TRBJ2-1, with TRBD2 as a possible D gene (7 bases). This CDR3 is 17 amino acids long. Between the trimmed V and J ends, which lost 5 bases and 3 bases, there was a span of 20 bases. The germline CDR1 and CDR2 sequences are SGHTA and FQGNSA.

The rearrangement links TRBV19 to TRBJ2-5, with D possibly matching TRBD1 (6 bases). Trimming took 3 bases from V and 3 from J, leaving 14 bases between them. The CDR3 length is 15 residues. Germline assignment: CDR1 LNHDA and CDR2 SQIVND (reference sequence). The CDR3 DNA reads TGTGCCAGTAGTATTAACCAGGGGTTCGAAGAGACCCAGTACTTC. Translation: CASSINQGFEETQYF.

On this clone: A single base separates this from a much larger clone, so it may be a read error. The chain recombines TRBV7-8 with TRBJ1-6, with D unclear. Germline V gives CDR1 SGHVS, CDR2 FQNEAQ. V lost 3 bases, J lost 6 bases, and 3 bases lay in between. CDR3 length: 12 residues. DNA of the CDR3: TGTGCCAGCAGCTTCAGTAATTCACCCCTCCACTTT. Amino acid sequence: CASSFSNSPLHF.

This clone is a singleton in its sample. The chain couples TRBV4-3 to TRBJ1-1; possibly TRBD1 for D (6 bases). The germline gives CDR1 LGHNA, CDR2 YSLEER. The CDR3 extends over 13 amino acids. Trimming left V 0 bases short and J 5 bases short, with 7 bases between. DNA of the CDR3: TGCGCCAGCAGCCAAGATCAGGGGACTGAAGCTTTCTTT. Translated: CASSQDQGTEAFF.

The V gene is TRBV12-3 or TRBV12-4, the J gene TRBJ2-7; D remains unclear. The CDR3 loop spans 11 amino acids. V shed 0 bases and J shed 7 bases, with 4 bases lying between them. The CDR3 protein is CASSLALEQYF. CDR3 nucleotides: TGTGCCAGCAGTTTAGCGCTTGAGCAGTACTTC.